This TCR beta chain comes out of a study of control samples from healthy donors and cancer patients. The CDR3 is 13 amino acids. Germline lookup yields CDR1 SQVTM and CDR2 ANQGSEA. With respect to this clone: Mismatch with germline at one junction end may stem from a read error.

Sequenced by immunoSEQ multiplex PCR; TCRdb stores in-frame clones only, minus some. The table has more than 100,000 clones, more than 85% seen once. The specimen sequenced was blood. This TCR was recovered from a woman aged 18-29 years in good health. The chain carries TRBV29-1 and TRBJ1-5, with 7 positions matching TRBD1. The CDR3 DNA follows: TGCAGCGTCGAAGCAGGGGGGGATCAGCCCCAGCATTTT. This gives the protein CSVEAGGDQPQHF.